This T cell receptor (beta chain) was identified during a study of identical twins. This clonotype was detected a few times. This CDR3 has 11 residues. Trimming left V 3 bases short and J 7 bases short, with 7 bases between. Per germline, CDR1 MNHNY and CDR2 SVGAGI (reference sequence). TCRdb called the 5' RACE reads again in MiXCR, with one record for every CDR3 protein. The repertoire holds 600,000 to 700,000 distinct CDR3 sequences, about 20% seen once, with approximately 4.5% in the top ten. The same sample was also used in a study of T cells expressing NK-cell markers.

Sequencing used PBMCs. The chain has TRBV6-6 and TRBJ2-7; D not certain. The sequence was obtained from a woman aged 18-29 years in good health. In DNA, the CDR3 is TGTGCCAGCAGTTATAAGACGGAGCAGTACTTC. Translation gives CASSYKTEQYF.